One T cell receptor beta chain is described in this entry. Treatment: 15 Gy SBRT to primary tumor, nephrectomy 4 weeks later. TCRdb's table, derived via immunoSEQ multiplex PCR, lists solely in-frame clones and lacks some. The sample has about 24,000 clones; around 52% are singletons. These data come from a study of radiation and T cells in renal cell carcinoma. This CDR3 is built from 15 residues. From germline, CDR1 is SGHVS and CDR2 FQNEAQ. The V gene lost 1 base and the J gene lost 5 bases, with 15 bases spanning the gap. The source is a woman aged 45 to 65 with renal cell carcinoma. V and J are TRBV7-8 and TRBJ2-7, with no clear D. Sequencing was performed on tumor tissue, taken from a patient whose treatment included radiotherapy and nephrectomy. CDR3 protein: CASSLVRPQVDEQYF. The CDR3 coding sequence is TGTGCCAGCAGCTTAGTCCGTCCCCAAGTGGACGAGCAGTACTTC.